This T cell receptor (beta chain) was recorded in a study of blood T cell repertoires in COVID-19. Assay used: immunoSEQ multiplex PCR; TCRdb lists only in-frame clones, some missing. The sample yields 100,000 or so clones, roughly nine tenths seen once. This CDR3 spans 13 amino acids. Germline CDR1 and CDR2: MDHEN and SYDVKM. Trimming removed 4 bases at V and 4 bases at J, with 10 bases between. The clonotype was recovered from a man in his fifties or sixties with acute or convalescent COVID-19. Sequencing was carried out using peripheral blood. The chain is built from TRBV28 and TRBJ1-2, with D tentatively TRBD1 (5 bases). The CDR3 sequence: CASSYGGTYGYTF. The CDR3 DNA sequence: TGTGCCAGCAGTTACGGGGGAACCTATGGCTACACCTTC.